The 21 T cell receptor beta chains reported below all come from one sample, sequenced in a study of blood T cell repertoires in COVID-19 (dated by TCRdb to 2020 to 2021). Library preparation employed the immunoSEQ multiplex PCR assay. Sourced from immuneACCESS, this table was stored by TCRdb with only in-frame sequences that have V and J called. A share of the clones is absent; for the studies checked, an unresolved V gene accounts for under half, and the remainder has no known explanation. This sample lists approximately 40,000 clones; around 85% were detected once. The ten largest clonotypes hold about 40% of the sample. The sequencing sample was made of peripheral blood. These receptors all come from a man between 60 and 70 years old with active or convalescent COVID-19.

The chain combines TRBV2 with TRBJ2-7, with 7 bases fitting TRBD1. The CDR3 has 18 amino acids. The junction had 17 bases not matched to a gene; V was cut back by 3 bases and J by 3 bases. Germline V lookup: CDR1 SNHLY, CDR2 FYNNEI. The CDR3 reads CASSEDFRGQWPLYEQYV. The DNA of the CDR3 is TGTGCCAGCAGTGAGGATTTTAGGGGGCAGTGGCCGCTCTACGAGCAGTACGTC.

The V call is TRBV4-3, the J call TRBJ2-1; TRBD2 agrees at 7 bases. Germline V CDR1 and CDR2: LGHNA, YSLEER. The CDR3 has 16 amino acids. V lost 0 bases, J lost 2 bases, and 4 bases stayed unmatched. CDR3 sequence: CASSQDWGGTYNEQFF. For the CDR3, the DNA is TGCGCCAGCAGCCAAGATTGGGGGGGGACCTACAATGAGCAGTTCTTC.

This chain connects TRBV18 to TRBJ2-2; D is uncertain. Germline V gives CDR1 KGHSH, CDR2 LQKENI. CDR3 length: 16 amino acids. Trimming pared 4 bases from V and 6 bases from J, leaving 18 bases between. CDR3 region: CASSQMGLHTAGELFF. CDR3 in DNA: TGTGCCAGCTCACAAATGGGCCTACACACGGCCGGGGAGCTGTTTTTT.

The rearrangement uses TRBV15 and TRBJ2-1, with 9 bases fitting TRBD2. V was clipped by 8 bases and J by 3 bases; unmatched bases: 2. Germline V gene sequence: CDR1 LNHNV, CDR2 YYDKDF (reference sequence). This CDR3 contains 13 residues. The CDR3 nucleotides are TGTGCCACCGGGACTAGCAGCTACAATGAGCAGTTCTTC. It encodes CATGTSSYNEQFF.

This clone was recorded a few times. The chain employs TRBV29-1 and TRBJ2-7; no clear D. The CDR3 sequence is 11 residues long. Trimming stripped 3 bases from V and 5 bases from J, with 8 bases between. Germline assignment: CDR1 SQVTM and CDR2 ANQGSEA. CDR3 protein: CSVESPHEQYV. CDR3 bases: TGCAGCGTTGAGTCTCCCCACGAGCAGTACGTC.

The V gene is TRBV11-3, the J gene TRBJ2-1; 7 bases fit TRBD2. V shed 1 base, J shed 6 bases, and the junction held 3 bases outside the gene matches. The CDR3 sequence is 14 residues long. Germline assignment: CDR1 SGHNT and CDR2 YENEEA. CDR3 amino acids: CASSLGGSSNEQFF. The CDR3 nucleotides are TGTGCCAGCAGCTTAGGCGGGAGTTCCAATGAGCAGTTCTTC.

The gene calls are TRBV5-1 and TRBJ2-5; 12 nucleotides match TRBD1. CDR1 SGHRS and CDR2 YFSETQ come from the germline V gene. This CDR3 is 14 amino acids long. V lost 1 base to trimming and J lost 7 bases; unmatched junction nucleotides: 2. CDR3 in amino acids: CASSLWGQGATQYF. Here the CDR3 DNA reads TGCGCCAGCAGCTTGTGGGGACAGGGGGCGACCCAGTACTTC.

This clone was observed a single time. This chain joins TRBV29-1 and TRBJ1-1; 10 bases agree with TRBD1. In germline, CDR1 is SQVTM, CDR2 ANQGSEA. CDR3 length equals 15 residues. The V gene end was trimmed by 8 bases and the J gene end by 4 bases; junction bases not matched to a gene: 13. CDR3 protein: CSTWGWDRGFTEAFF. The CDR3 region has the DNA TGCAGCACCTGGGGTTGGGACAGGGGTTTCACTGAAGCTTTCTTT.

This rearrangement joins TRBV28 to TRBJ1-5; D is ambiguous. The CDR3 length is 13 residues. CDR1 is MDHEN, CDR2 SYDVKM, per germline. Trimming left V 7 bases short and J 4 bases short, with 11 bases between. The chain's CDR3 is CASTRSRNQPQHF. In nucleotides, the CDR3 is TGTGCCAGCACCCGGAGTAGGAATCAGCCCCAGCATTTT.

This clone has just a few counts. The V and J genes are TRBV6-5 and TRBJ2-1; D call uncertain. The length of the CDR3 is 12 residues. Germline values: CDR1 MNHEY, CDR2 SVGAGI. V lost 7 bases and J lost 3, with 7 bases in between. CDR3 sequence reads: CASKTNYNEQFF. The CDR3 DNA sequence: TGTGCCAGCAAAACTAACTACAATGAGCAGTTCTTC.

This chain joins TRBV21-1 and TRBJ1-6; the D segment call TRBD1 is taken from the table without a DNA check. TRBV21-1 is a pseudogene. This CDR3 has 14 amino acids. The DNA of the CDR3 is TGTGCCAGACAGGGGGCCCAATATAATTCACCCCTCCACTTT. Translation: CARQGAQYNSPLHF.

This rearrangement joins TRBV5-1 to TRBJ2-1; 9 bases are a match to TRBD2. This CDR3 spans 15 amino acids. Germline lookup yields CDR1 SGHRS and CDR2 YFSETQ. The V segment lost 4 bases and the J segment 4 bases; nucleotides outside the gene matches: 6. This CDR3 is CASSLLAGLYNEQFF. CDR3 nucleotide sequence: TGCGCCAGCAGCCTGCTAGCGGGGCTTTACAATGAGCAGTTCTTC.

This CDR3 reads CASSLYQGKKLFF. DNA for the CDR3: TGTGCCAGCAGTTTATATCAGGGTAAAAAACTGTTTTTT. This rearrangement joins TRBV12-3 or TRBV12-4 to TRBJ1-4; perhaps TRBD1 as D (5 bases). Trimming cost V 2 bases and J 9 bases, with 10 bases left between them. The CDR3 is made up of 13 amino acids.

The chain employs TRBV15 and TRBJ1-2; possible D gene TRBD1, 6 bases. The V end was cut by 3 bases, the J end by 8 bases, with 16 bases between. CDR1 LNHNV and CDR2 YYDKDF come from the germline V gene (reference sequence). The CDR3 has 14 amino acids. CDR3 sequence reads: CATSRLQGPDGYTF. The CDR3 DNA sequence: TGTGCCACCAGCAGGCTACAGGGACCGGACGGCTACACCTTC.

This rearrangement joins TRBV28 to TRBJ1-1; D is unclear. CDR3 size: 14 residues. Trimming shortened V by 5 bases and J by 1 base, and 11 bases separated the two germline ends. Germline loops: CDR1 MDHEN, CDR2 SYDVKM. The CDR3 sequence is CASSPRGRNTEAFF. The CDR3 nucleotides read TGTGCCAGCAGTCCCCGAGGGAGGAACACTGAAGCTTTCTTT.

The CDR3 DNA follows: TGTGCCAGCAGTTACTCGAAGGACAGGGCAAGACTTTACTATGGCTACACCTTC. Protein sequence: CASSYSKDRARLYYGYTF. V usage is TRBV6-2 or TRBV6-3 and J usage is TRBJ1-2; TRBD1 matches 8 bases. Trimming cost V 0 bases and J 3 bases; bases outside gene matches: 12. CDR1 MNHEY and CDR2 SVGEGT come from the germline V gene. The CDR3 runs to 18 residues.

The CDR3 coding sequence is TGTGCCAGCAGCTTACAGGGGAACACCGGGGAGCTGTTTTTT. Protein sequence: CASSLQGNTGELFF. This chain joins TRBV5-4 and TRBJ2-2, with D possibly TRBD1 on 6 matching bases. V gave up 2 bases and J gave up 1 base, with 6 bases separating them. From germline, CDR1 is SGHNT and CDR2 YYREEE (reference sequence). The CDR3 is 14 residues long.

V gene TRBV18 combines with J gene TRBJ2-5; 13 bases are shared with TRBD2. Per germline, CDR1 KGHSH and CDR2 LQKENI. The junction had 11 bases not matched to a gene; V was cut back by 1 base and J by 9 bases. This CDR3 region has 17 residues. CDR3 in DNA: TGTGCCAGCTCACCACAGGGGACTAGCGGGACCCTTGGGGCCCAGTACTTC. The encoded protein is CASSPQGTSGTLGAQYF.

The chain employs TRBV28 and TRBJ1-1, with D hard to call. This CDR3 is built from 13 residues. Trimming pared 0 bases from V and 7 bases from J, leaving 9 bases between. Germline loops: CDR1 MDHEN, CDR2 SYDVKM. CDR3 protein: CASSLWGRGEAFF. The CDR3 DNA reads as TGTGCCAGCAGTTTATGGGGTCGAGGTGAAGCTTTCTTT. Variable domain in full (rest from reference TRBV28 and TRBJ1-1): DVKVTQSSRYLVKRTGEKVFLECVQDMDHENMFWYRQDPGLGLRLIYFSYDVKMKEKGDIPEGYSVSREKKERFSLILESASTNQTSMYLCASSLWGRGEAFFGQGTRLTVV.

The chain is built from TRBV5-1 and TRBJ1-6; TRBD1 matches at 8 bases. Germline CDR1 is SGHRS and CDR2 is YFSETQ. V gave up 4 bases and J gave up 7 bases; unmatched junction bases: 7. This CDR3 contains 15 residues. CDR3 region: CASSPRTGQNSPLHF. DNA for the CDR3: TGCGCCAGCAGCCCAAGGACAGGGCAAAATTCACCCCTCCACTTT.

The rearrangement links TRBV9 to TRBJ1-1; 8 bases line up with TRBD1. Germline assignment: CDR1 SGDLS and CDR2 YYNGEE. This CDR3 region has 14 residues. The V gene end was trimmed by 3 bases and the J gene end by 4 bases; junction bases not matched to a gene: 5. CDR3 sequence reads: CASSGGTGGTEAFF. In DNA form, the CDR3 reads TGTGCCAGCAGCGGTGGGACAGGAGGCACTGAAGCTTTCTTT.